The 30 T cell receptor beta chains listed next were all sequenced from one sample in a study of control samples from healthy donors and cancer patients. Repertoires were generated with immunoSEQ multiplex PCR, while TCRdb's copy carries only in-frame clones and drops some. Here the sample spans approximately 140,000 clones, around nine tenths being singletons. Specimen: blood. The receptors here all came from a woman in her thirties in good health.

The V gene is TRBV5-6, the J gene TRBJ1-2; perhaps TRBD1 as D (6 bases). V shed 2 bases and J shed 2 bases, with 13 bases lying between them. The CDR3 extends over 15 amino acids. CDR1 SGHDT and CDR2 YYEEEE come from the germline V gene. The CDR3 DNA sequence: TGTGCCAGCAGCTTTTCGCCAGGGGACAACTATGGCTACACCTTC. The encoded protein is CASSFSPGDNYGYTF.

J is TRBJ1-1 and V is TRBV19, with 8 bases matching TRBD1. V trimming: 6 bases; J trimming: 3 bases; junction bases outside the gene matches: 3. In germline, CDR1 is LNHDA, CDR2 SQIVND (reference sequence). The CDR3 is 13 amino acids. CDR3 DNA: TGTGCCAGTAGGGACAGGGAATACACTGAAGCTTTCTTT. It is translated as CASRDREYTEAFF.

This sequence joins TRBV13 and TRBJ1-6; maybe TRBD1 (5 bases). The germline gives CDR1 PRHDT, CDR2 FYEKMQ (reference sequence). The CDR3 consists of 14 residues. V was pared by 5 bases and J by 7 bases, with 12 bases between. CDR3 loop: CASSRGRLNSPLHF. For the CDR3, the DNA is TGTGCCAGCAGCCGGGGACGGCTAAATTCACCCCTCCACTTT.

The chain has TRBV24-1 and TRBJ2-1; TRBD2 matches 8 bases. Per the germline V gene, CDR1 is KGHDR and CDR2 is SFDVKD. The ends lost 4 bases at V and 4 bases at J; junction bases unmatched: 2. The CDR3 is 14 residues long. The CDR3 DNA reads TGTGCCACCAGTGAGGAGCGGGAGTACAATGAGCAGTTCTTC. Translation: CATSEEREYNEQFF.

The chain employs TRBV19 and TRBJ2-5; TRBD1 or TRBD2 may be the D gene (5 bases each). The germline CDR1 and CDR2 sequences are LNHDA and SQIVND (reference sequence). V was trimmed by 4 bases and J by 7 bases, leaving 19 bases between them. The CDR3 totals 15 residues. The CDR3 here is CASSKPGTPRGTQYF. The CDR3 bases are TGTGCCAGTAGTAAGCCAGGGACCCCTCGTGGGACCCAGTACTTC.

CDR3 nucleotides: TGTGCCAGCAGGCTACCGGGACTAGAGTTCACAGATACGCAGTATTTT. Amino acid sequence: CASRLPGLEFTDTQYF. The chain links TRBV6-6 to TRBJ2-3, with 8 nucleotides matching TRBD2. V was pared by 6 bases and J by 2 bases, with 10 bases of the junction left unmatched. The germline V gene has CDR1 MNHNY and CDR2 SVGAGI (reference sequence). This CDR3 is 16 amino acids long.

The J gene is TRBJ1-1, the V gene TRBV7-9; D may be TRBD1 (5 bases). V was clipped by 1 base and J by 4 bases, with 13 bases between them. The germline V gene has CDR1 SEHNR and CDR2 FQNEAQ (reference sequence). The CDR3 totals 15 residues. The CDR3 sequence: CASSLGRQGGTEAFF. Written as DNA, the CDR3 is TGTGCCAGCAGCTTAGGTCGGCAGGGAGGCACTGAAGCTTTCTTT.

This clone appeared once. CDR3 bases: TGTGCCAGCAGCTTCGGGTTTGGGGAGACCCAGTACTTC. Residues: CASSFGFGETQYF. The chain has TRBV11-2 and TRBJ2-5; no definite D call. The CDR3 is 13 residues long. The V end was cut by 3 bases, the J end by 5 bases, with 10 bases between. From germline, CDR1 is SGHAT and CDR2 FQNNGV.

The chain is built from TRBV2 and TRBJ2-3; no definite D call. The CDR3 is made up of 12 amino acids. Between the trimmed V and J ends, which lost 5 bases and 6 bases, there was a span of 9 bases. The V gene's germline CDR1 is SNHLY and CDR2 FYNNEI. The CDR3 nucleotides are TGTGCCAGCAGTTCCTCTTTGGATACGCAGTATTTT. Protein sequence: CASSSSLDTQYF.

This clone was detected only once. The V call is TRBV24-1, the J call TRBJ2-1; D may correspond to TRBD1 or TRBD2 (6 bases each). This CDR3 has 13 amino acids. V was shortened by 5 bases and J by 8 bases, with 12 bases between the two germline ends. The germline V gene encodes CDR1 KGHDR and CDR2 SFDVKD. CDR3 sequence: CATSGTGRHEQFF. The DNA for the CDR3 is TGTGCCACCAGTGGCACAGGGAGGCATGAGCAGTTCTTC.

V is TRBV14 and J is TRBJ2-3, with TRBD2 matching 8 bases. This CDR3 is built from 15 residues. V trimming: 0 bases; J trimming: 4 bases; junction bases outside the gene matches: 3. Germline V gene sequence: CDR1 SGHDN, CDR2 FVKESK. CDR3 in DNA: TGTGCCAGCAGCCAAGATCGGGGGGGGCCAGATACGCAGTATTTT. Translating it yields CASSQDRGGPDTQYF.

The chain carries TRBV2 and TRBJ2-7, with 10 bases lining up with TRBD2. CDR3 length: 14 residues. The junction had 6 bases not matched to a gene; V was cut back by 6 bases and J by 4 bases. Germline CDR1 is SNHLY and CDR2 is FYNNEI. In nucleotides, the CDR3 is TGTGCCAGCAGCACAGGACTAGCGGATTACGAGCAGTACTTC. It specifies CASSTGLADYEQYF.

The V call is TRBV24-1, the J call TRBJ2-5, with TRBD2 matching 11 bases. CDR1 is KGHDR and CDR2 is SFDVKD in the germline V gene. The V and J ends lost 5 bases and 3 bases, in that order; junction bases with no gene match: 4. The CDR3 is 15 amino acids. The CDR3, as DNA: TGTGCCACCAGTGGAACGGGACTAGCGGAAGAGACCCAGTACTTC. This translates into CATSGTGLAEETQYF.

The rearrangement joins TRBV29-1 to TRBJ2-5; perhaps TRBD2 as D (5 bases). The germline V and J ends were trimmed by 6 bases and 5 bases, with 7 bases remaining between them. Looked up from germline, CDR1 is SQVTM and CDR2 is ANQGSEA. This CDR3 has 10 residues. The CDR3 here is CSVRRETQYF. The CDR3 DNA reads TGCAGCGTCCGGAGGGAGACCCAGTACTTC.

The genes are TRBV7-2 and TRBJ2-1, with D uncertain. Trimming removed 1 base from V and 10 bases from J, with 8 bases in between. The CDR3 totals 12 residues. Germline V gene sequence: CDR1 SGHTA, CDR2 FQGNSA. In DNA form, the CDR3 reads TGTGCCAGCAGCTTAGACCGCCCCGAGCAGTTCTTC. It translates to CASSLDRPEQFF. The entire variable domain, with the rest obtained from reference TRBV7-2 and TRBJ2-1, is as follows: GAGVSQSPSNKVTEKGKDVELRCDPISGHTALYWYRQSLGQGLEFLIYFQGNSAPDKSGLPSDRFSAERTGGSVSTLTIQRTQQEDSAVYLCASSLDRPEQFFGPGTRLTVL.

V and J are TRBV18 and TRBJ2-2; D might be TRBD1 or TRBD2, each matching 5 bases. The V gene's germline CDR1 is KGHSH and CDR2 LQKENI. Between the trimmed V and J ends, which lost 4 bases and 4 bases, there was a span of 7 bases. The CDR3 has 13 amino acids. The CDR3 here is CASSHGTTGELFF. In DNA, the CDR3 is TGTGCCAGCTCACATGGGACCACCGGGGAGCTGTTTTTT.

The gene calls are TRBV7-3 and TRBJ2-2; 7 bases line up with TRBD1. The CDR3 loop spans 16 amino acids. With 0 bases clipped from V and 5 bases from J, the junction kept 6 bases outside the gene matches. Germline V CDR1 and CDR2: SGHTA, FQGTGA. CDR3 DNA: TGTGCCAGCAGCTTAACCCGACAGGGTGGGACCGGGGAGCTGTTTTTT. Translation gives CASSLTRQGGTGELFF. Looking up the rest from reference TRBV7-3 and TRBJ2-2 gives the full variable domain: GAGVSQTPSNKVTEKGKYVELRCDPISGHTALYWYRQSLGQGPEFLIYFQGTGAADDSGLPNDRFFAVRPEGSVSTLKIQRTERGDSAVYLCASSLTRQGGTGELFFGEGSRLTVL.

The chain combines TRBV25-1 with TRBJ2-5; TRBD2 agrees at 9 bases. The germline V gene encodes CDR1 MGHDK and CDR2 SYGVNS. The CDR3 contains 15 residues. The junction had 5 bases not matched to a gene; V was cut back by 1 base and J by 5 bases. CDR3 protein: CASSELAGGQETQYF. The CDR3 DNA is TGTGCCAGCAGTGAATTGGCGGGAGGGCAGGAGACCCAGTACTTC.

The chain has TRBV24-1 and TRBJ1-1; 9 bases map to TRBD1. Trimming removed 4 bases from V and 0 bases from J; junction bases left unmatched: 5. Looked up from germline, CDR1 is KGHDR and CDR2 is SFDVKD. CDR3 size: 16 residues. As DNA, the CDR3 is TGTGCCACCAGTGACGGGACAGGGCCGTTGAACACTGAAGCTTTCTTT. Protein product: CATSDGTGPLNTEAFF.

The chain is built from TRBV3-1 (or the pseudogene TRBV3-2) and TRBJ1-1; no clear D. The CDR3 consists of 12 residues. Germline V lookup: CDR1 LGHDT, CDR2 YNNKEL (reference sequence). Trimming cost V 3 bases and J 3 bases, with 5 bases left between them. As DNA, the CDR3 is TGTGCCAGCAGCCACCAAGACACTGAAGCTTTCTTT. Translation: CASSHQDTEAFF.

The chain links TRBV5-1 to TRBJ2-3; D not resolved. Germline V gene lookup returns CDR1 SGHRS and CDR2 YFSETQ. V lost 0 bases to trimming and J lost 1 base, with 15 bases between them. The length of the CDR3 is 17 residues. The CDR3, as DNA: TGCGCCAGCAGCTTGGGTTCACCGGATCCCGGCACAGATACGCAGTATTTT. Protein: CASSLGSPDPGTDTQYF.

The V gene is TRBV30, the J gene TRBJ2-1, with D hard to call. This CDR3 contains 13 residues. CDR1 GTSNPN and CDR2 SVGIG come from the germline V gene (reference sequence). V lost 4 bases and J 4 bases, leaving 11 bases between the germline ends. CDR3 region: CAWTQEKYNEQFF. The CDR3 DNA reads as TGTGCCTGGACCCAGGAGAAATACAATGAGCAGTTCTTC. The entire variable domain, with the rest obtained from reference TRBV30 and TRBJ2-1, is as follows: SQTIHQWPATLVQPVGSPLSLECTVEGTSNPNLYWYRQAAGRGLQLLFYSVGIGQISSEVPQNLSASRPQDRQFILSSKKLLLSDSGFYLCAWTQEKYNEQFFGPGTRLTVL.

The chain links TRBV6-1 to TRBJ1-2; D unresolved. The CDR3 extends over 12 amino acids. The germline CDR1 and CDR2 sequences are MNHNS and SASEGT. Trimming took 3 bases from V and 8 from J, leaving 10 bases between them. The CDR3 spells CASSDTAGGYTF. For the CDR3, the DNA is TGTGCCAGCAGTGACACCGCCGGAGGCTACACCTTC.

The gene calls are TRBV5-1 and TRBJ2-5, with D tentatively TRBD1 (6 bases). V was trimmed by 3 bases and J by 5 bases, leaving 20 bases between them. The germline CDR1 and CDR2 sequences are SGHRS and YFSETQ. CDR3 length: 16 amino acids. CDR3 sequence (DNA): TGCGCCAGCAGCTCCGGGACACCGAACGTCGGGGAGACCCAGTACTTC. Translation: CASSSGTPNVGETQYF.

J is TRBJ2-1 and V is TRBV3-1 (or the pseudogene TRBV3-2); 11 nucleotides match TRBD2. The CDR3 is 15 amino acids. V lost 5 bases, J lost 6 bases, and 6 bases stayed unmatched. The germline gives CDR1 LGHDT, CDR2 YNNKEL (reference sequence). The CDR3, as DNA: TGTGCCAGCAGCGGAAATAGCGGGAGGGCCAATGAGCAGTTCTTC. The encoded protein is CASSGNSGRANEQFF.

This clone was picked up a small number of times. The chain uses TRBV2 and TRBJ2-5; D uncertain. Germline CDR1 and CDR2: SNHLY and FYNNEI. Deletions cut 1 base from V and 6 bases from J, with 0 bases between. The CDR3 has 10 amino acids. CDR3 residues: CASSEETQYF. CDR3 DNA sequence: TGTGCCAGCAGTGAAGAGACCCAGTACTTC.

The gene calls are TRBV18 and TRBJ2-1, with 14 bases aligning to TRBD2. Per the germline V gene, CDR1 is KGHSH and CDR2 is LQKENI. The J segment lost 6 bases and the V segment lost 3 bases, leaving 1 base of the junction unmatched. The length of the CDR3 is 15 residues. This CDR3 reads CASSPGTSGSNEQFF. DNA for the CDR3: TGTGCCAGCTCACCCGGGACTAGCGGGAGCAATGAGCAGTTCTTC.

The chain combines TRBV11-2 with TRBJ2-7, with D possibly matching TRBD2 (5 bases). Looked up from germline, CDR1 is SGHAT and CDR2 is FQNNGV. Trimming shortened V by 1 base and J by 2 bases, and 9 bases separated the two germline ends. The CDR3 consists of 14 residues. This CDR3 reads CASSLVRAPYEQYF. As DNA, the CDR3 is TGTGCCAGCAGCTTAGTGCGGGCCCCCTACGAGCAGTACTTC.

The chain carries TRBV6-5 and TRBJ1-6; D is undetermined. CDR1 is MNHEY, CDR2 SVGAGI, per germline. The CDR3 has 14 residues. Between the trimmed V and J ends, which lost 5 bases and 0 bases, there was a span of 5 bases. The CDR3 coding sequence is TGTGCCAGCAGTCCGAGCTCCTATAATTCACCCCTCCACTTT. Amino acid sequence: CASSPSSYNSPLHF.

The CDR3 loop is CSVATSKDQPQHF. The CDR3 DNA reads as TGCAGCGTTGCCACAAGCAAAGATCAGCCCCAGCATTTT. This chain connects TRBV29-1 to TRBJ1-5; no definite D call. The V gene lost 4 bases and the J gene lost 5 bases, with 12 bases spanning the gap. This CDR3 has 13 amino acids. Germline V gene lookup returns CDR1 SQVTM and CDR2 ANQGSEA. Based on the CDR3 plus reference TRBV29-1 and TRBJ1-5, the full variable domain is SAVISQKPSRDICQRGTSLTIQCQVDSQVTMMFWYRQQPGQSLTLIATANQGSEATYESGFVIDKFPISRPNLTFSTLTVSNMSPEDSSIYLCSVATSKDQPQHFGDGTRLSIL.